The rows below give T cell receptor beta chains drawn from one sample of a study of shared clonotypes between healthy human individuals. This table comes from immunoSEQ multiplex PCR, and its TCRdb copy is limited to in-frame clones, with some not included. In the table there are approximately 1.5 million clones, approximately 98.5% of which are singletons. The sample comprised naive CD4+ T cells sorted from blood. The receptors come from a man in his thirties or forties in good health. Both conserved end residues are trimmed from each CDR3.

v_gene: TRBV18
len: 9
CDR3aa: ASSLQETQY

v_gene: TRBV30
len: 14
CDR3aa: AWSTGNSGSSYEQY

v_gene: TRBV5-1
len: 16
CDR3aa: ASSLAPFSTGGILGYT

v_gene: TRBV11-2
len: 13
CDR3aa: ASSTGLFSGNTIY

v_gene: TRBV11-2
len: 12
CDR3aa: ASSLGPLYNEQF

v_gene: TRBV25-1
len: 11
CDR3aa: ASLLTGTYEQY

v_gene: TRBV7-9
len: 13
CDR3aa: ASSFTARVDTEAF

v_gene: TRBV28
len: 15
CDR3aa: ASSLLAGDQYSYEQY

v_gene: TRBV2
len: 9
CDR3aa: ASSEDRTLL

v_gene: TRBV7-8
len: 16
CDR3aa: ASSLARVGLVHDNEQF

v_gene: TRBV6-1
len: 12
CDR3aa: AIGGGLPGGEQF

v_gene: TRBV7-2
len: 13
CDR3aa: ASSLRPADTGELF

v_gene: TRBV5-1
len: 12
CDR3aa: ASSLRTGPYEQY

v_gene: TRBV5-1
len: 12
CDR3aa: ASSTDGVTGELF

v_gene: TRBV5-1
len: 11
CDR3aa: ASSLGVPGELF

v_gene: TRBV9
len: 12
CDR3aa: ASSVGGLDYGYT

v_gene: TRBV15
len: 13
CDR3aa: ATSRDAGQYNEQF

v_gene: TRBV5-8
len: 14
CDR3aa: ASSLLRGLGDQPQH

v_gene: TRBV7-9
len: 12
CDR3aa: ASSRHQGSGIQY

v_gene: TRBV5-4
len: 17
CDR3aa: ASSFPGTATTSGANVLT

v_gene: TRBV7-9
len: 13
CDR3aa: ASSLEGGQGSEAF

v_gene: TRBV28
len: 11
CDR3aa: ASRPLENTEAF

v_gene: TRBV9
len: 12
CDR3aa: ASSVDPYTDTQY

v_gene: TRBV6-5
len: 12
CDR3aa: ASSYRGSPTEAF

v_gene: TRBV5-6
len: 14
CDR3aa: ASSPTLRGVSRTQY

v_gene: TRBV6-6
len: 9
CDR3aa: ASSSNTEAF

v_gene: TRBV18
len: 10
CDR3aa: ASSPREETQY

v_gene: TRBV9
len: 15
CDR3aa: ASSVLAGGPWADTQY

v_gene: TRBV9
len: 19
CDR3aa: ASSPRLRRATLGPGEDEQF

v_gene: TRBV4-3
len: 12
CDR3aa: ASSAGPWVDEQY

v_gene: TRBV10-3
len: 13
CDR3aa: ATGTSGSGNNEQF

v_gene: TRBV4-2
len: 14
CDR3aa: ASSQAGQGRYNEQF

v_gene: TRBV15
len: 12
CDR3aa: ATSLGDKYYEQY

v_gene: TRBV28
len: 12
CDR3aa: ASSLVGGPMTQY

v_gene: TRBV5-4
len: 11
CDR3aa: ASNPGGESGYT

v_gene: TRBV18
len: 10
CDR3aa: ASSHTTDTQY

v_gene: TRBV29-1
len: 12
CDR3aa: SVGELVGTGELF

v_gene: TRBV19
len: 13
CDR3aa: ASSIGRTGADTQY

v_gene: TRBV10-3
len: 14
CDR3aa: AISEGYVSDTGELF

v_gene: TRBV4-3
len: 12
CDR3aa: ASSLGRGDTEAF

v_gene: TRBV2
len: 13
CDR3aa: ASNLGAADQETQY

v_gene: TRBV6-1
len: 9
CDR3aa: AGEGVGEQY

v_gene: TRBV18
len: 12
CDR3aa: ASTRRGSTDTQY

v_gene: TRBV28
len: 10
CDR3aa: ASSLEGYEQY

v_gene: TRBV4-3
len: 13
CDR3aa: ASSQDIVSTDTQY

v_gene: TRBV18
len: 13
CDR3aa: ASSPIGPSTDTQY

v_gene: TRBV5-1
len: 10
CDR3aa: ASSLTGGEQY

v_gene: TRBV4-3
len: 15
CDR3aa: ASSPRPSGQGSYEQF

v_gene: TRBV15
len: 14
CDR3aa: ATSRDRGPSSYEQY

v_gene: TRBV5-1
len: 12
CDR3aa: ASSKGLPQETQY

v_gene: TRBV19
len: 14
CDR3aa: ASSMGRKATNEKLF

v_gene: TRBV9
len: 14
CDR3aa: ASSVTGLGGQETQY